Given below is one T cell receptor beta chain in context. As yet, its antigen is unknown. The junction does not match germline at one end; this may be a read error. These data are taken from a study of T cell repertoires in cytomegalovirus infection. About the research overall: Evidence of both CMV infection and a matching HLA type came from public TCR beta signatures. General observations from the study: The ex vivo response showed dominance by HLA-C-restricted CMV-specific TCR beta clonotypes. Public TCR beta family frequency separated CMV-and-HLA carriers, including in an independent cohort.

Using its own MiXCR run on the reads, TCRdb lists one record per CDR3 protein. Of about 450,000 distinct CDR3 sequences in the sample, roughly 30% are singletons; the top ten hold approximately 15%. Germline V gene sequence: CDR1 LNHDA, CDR2 SQIVND (reference sequence). CDR3 length: 16 amino acids. This chain links TRBV19 with TRBJ2-4; TRBD1 is a possible D gene (5 bases). This TCR derives from a human donor in good health (CMV status not recorded). Some clones in this sample may be carry-over from other donors' samples. Sequencing was performed on PBMCs. CDR3 bases: TGTGCCAGTAGTATAGGCTTACAGGTGTCCAAAACCATTCAGTACTTC. It codes for CASSIGLQVSKTIQYF.